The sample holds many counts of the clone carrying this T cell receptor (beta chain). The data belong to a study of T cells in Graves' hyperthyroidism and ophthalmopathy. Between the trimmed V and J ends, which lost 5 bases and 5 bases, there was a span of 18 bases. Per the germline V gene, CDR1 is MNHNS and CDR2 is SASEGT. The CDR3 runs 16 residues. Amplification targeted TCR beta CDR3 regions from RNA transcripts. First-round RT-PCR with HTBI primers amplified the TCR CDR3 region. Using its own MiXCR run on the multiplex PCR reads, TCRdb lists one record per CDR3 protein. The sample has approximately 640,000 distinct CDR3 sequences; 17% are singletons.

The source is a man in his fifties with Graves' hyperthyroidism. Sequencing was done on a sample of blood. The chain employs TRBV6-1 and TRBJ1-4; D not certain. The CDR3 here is CASSSLEAGRNEKLFF. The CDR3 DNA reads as TGTGCCAGCAGTTCCTTGGAGGCGGGGAGAAATGAAAAACTGTTTTTT.